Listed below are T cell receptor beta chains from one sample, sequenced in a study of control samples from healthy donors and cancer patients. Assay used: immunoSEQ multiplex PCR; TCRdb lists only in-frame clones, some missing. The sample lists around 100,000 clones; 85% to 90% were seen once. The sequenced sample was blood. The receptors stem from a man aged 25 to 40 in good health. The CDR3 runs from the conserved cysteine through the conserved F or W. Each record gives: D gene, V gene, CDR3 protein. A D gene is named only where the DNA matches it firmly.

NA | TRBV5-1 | CASSLDRRSNTEAFF
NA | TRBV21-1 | CASRNLQRDRGWANYGYTF
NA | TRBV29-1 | CSAPEGDGKLFF
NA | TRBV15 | CATSRQDLIYGYTF
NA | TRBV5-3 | CARRHRTPAGYEQYF
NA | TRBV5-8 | CASSWARFLAYNEQFF
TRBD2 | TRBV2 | CASSAGLGGNIQYF
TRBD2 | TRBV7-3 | CASSSLAGTYNEQFF
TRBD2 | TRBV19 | CASSPGDYGRIPDTQYF
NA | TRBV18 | CASSPGGLVAFF
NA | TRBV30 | CAWEEWMRGYGYTF
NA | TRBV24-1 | CATSDLLGTAGETDTQYF
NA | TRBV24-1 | CATSDSTVTDTQYF
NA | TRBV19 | CASSPTSVNTEAFF
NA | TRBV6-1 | CASSELPPAGLNSNQPQHF